One and the same sample provided the 9 T cell receptor beta chains below, sequenced in a study of blood T cells in healthy people across ages. PCR was performed a second time for about 6 to 12 cycles using a sample-barcoded 5' primer and a J-beta primer mix. A single record per CDR3 protein comes from TCRdb applying MiXCR to the 5' RACE reads. The table has fewer than 950,000 distinct CDR3 sequences, approximately 35% seen once; the top ten hold roughly 13%. The sample comprised blood. The receptors stem from a young man in good health.

The chain carries TRBV7-9 and TRBJ2-1, with 8 bases fitting TRBD1. Trimming took 5 bases from V and 5 from J; bases not matched to a gene: 14. Germline CDR1 is SEHNR and CDR2 is FQNEAQ (reference sequence). This CDR3 is 17 amino acids long. The CDR3 loop is CASSKTRDRGWHNEQFF. Written as DNA, the CDR3 is TGTGCCAGCAGCAAAACCCGCGACAGGGGTTGGCACAATGAGCAGTTCTTC.

The chain uses TRBV28 and TRBJ1-4, with D unresolved. The ends were cut back, 10 bases at V and 0 bases at J, with 12 bases in the middle. In germline, CDR1 is MDHEN, CDR2 SYDVKM. The CDR3 totals 14 residues. The CDR3, as DNA: TGTGCCACCTCCCAAGGAGCAACTAATGAAAAACTGTTTTTT. It encodes CATSQGATNEKLFF.

This chain links TRBV5-1 with TRBJ1-1, with a tentative D call TRBD1 (5 bases). The ends were cut back, 7 bases at V and 1 base at J, with 11 bases in the middle. The CDR3 runs 13 residues. CDR1 is SGHRS and CDR2 is YFSETQ in the germline V gene. The CDR3 nucleotides read TGCGCCAGCGCGGACGGGGGGAACACTGAAGCTTTCTTT. Amino acids: CASADGGNTEAFF.

The chain carries TRBV15 and TRBJ1-2, with D hard to call. Between the trimmed V and J ends, which lost 0 bases and 3 bases, there was a span of 8 bases. The CDR3 length is 14 residues. Germline CDR1 and CDR2: LNHNV and YYDKDF (reference sequence). The CDR3 sequence: CATSRDSGYYGYTF. CDR3 sequence (DNA): TGTGCCACCAGCAGAGATTCGGGGTACTATGGCTACACCTTC. The complete variable domain, with remaining parts taken from reference TRBV15 and TRBJ1-2, reads DAMVIQNPRYQVTQFGKPVTLSCSQTLNHNVMYWYQQKSSQAPKLLFHYYDKDFNNEADTPDNFQSRRPNTSFCFLDIRSPGLGDTAMYLCATSRDSGYYGYTFGSGTRLTVV.

The chain couples TRBV3-1 to TRBJ1-1; perhaps TRBD1 as D (6 bases). Trimming took 3 bases from V and 4 from J, leaving 12 bases between them. The V gene's germline CDR1 is LGHDT and CDR2 YNNKEL (reference sequence). The CDR3 is 14 residues long. CDR3 amino acids: CASSHRTAGTEAFF. The CDR3 region has the DNA TGTGCCAGCAGCCATAGGACAGCCGGCACTGAAGCTTTCTTT.

Points on this clonotype: A much larger clonotype is one base distant, so this may be a read error. The rearrangement links TRBV6-2 or TRBV6-3 to TRBJ2-2; D remains unclear. The germline V gene has CDR1 MNHEY and CDR2 SVGEGT. The CDR3 is 14 residues long. The germline V and J ends were trimmed by 2 bases and 7 bases, with 11 bases remaining between them. This chain's CDR3 is CASSYPAFSGELFF. CDR3 nucleotides: TGTGCCAGCAGTTACCCGGCCTTTAGCGGGGAGCTGTTTTTT.

A few counts support this clonotype. The gene calls are TRBV5-1 and TRBJ2-1; D gene uncertain. Germline assignment: CDR1 SGHRS and CDR2 YFSETQ. V was shortened by 0 bases and J by 5 bases, with 12 bases between the two germline ends. The CDR3 contains 15 residues. The CDR3 DNA sequence: TGCGCCAGCAGCTTGGTTCCCGCCGAGAACAATGAGCAGTTCTTC. It translates to CASSLVPAENNEQFF.

There are many counts of this clonotype. V and J are TRBV27 and TRBJ2-1; possibly TRBD2 for D (5 bases). From germline, CDR1 is MNHEY and CDR2 SMNVEV (reference sequence). V lost 6 bases to trimming and J lost 10 bases, with 22 bases between them. This CDR3 is 15 amino acids long. CDR3 protein: CASSQLDFTQREQFF. In DNA, the CDR3 is TGTGCCAGCAGCCAACTGGACTTCACCCAAAGGGAGCAGTTCTTC.

The J gene is TRBJ2-3, the V gene TRBV6-6, with 9 bases aligning to TRBD1. J gave up 3 bases and V 1 base, and 8 bases lay outside the gene matches. There are 17 residues in the CDR3. Germline CDR1 reads MNHNY; CDR2 reads SVGAGI (reference sequence). The CDR3 nucleotides are TGTGCCAGCAGTTACTGGGGTCCCGGGACAGGGACAGATACGCAGTATTTT. It yields the protein CASSYWGPGTGTDTQYF.